These 20 T cell receptor beta chains were all obtained from the same sample, sequenced in a study of T cells in Graves' hyperthyroidism and ophthalmopathy. Amplification yielded TCR beta CDR3 regions, with RNA transcripts as the source. With the HTBI primer set, the TCR CDR3 went through a first round of RT-PCR. MiXCR was run by TCRdb on the multiplex PCR reads, yielding one entry per CDR3 protein. The sample consists of about 290,000 distinct CDR3 sequences, about an eighth of them appearing once. The sample was blood. These receptors came from a woman in her twenties or thirties with Graves' hyperthyroidism that later progressed to Graves' ophthalmopathy.

This clonotype was recorded at least ten times. The rearrangement links TRBV13 to TRBJ2-2; D might be TRBD2 (5 bases). The CDR3 is 13 residues long. Germline CDR1 is PRHDT and CDR2 is FYEKMQ (reference sequence). Deletions cut 7 bases from V and 6 bases from J, with 12 bases between. CDR3 coding DNA: TGTGCCAGCATGAGCGGAAGCCCCGGGGAGCTGTTTTTT. This encodes CASMSGSPGELFF.

This clonotype was seen at least ten times. V is TRBV3-1 and J is TRBJ2-3; weak D call: TRBD2 (5 bases). Germline V gene sequence: CDR1 LGHDT, CDR2 YNNKEL (reference sequence). The germline V and J ends were trimmed by 0 bases and 4 bases, with 8 bases remaining between them. CDR3 length: 14 amino acids. The DNA of the CDR3 is TGTGCCAGCAGCCAAGATCTACTAGCAGATACGCAGTATTTT. Protein: CASSQDLLADTQYF.

This clonotype was seen a few times. In this CDR3 the conserved last residue, phenylalanine or tryptophan, is missing, so a read error is likely. J is TRBJ2-7 and V is TRBV12-3 or TRBV12-4; D could derive from TRBD1 or TRBD2 (5 bases each). With 3 bases removed from V and 6 bases from J, the gap between germline ends came to 9 bases. The length of the CDR3 is 12 residues. The CDR3 sequence: CASSFPGTEQYL. CDR3 DNA: TGTGCCAGCAGTTTCCCCGGGACCGAGCAGTACCTC.

This clonotype appeared a single time. The V call is TRBV29-1, the J call TRBJ1-1; possibly TRBD1 for D (6 bases). The CDR3 has 14 amino acids. Between the trimmed V and J ends, which lost 6 bases and 5 bases, there was a span of 19 bases. The germline V gene encodes CDR1 SQVTM and CDR2 ANQGSEA. As DNA, the CDR3 is TGCAGCGTGACAGGCGGGGCGGTGTGGACTGAAGCTTTCTTT. Its protein product is CSVTGGAVWTEAFF.

This clonotype was seen repeatedly, ten times or more. J is TRBJ2-1 and V is TRBV7-3; 14 bases line up with TRBD2. The CDR3 runs 16 residues. The junction had 8 bases not matched to a gene; V was cut back by 5 bases and J by 8 bases. Germline CDR1 and CDR2: SGHTA and FQGTGA. The CDR3 loop reads CASSRGTSGSMDEQFF. The CDR3 bases are TGTGCCAGCAGCCGCGGGACTAGCGGGAGTATGGATGAGCAGTTCTTC. The full variable domain, completed using reference TRBV7-3 and TRBJ2-1, is GAGVSQTPSNKVTEKGKYVELRCDPISGHTALYWYRQSLGQGPEFLIYFQGTGAADDSGLPNDRFFAVRPEGSVSTLKIQRTERGDSAVYLCASSRGTSGSMDEQFFGPGTRLTVL.

The chain combines TRBV20-1 with TRBJ2-3, with D perhaps TRBD2 (5 bases). Trimming removed 2 bases at V and 8 bases at J, with 20 bases between. The CDR3 extends over 15 amino acids. Germline V gene lookup returns CDR1 DFQATT and CDR2 SNEGSKA (reference sequence). The DNA of the CDR3 is TGCAGTGCTAGAAATCGGACTCCCCTCCGGGGTACGCAGTATTTT. Translation: CSARNRTPLRGTQYF.

The table lists this clonotype with many counts. The genes are TRBV11-2 and TRBJ2-5, with D unresolved. In germline, CDR1 is SGHAT, CDR2 FQNNGV. This CDR3 contains 13 residues. The V end lost 3 bases, the J end lost 5 bases, and 10 bases lay between the germline ends. CDR3 DNA: TGTGCCAGCAGCTTGTTCCTCGGGGAGACCCAGTACTTC. Translated: CASSLFLGETQYF.

This clonotype was found a few times. This rearrangement joins TRBV4-1 to TRBJ1-2, with 7 bases identical to TRBD1. The CDR3 covers 16 residues. Trimming removed 0 bases from V and 7 bases from J; junction bases left unmatched: 11. The germline V gene encodes CDR1 MGHRA and CDR2 YSYEKL. CDR3 sequence: CASSQEGTTGYGGYTF. The CDR3 region has the DNA TGCGCCAGCAGCCAAGAAGGGACGACAGGGTACGGTGGCTACACCTTC.

This clonotype came up many times. The V and J genes are TRBV7-2 and TRBJ1-2; TRBD1 matches 7 bases. CDR3 length: 14 residues. Losses at the gene ends were 5 bases for V and 6 bases for J; bases not matched to a gene: 9. Per the germline V gene, CDR1 is SGHTA and CDR2 is FQGNSA. As DNA, the CDR3 is TGTGCCAGCAGCCCCAAGACAGGGCGGGATGGCTACACCTTC. It yields the protein CASSPKTGRDGYTF.

This chain connects TRBV2 to TRBJ1-2; no definite D call. V lost 5 bases to trimming and J lost 7 bases, with 14 bases between them. The CDR3 covers 13 residues. CDR1 SNHLY and CDR2 FYNNEI come from the germline V gene. The CDR3 DNA reads TGTGCCAGCAGTCACCGTAGGATAGGTGGCTACACCTTC. Its protein is CASSHRRIGGYTF. Full variable domain (remainder filled in from reference TRBV2 and TRBJ1-2): EPEVTQTPSHQVTQMGQEVILRCVPISNHLYFYWYRQILGQKVEFLVSFYNNEISEKSEIFDDQFSVERPDGSNFTLKIRSTKLEDSAMYFCASSHRRIGGYTFGSGTRLTVV.

This clonotype appeared a few times. A much larger clone lies one base from this, so it may be a read error. The chain couples TRBV24-1 to TRBJ2-5; TRBD1 might be the D (6 bases). Trimming removed 4 bases at V and 11 bases at J, with 16 bases between. The CDR3 is made up of 13 amino acids. CDR1 and CDR2 from the germline V gene are KGHDR and SFDVKD. CDR3 region: CATSEPGTSSQYF. CDR3 bases: TGTGCCACCAGTGAACCCGGGACAAGCTCTCAGTACTTC.

This clonotype was recorded many times. The genes are TRBV6-1 and TRBJ1-2; possible D gene TRBD1, 5 bases. Germline V gene lookup returns CDR1 MNHNS and CDR2 SASEGT. The ends were cut back, 6 bases at V and 4 bases at J, with 12 bases in the middle. The CDR3 consists of 13 residues. CDR3 nucleotide sequence: TGTGCCAGCAGCCGGGACGGTGCCTATGGCTACACCTTC. Translation: CASSRDGAYGYTF.

The table lists this clonotype with a few counts. This chain uses TRBV13 with TRBJ1-4; D is possibly TRBD1 (6 bases). The CDR3 totals 15 residues. V was pared by 2 bases and J by 0 bases, with 7 bases between. Germline V lookup: CDR1 PRHDT, CDR2 FYEKMQ (reference sequence). Written as DNA, the CDR3 is TGTGCCAGCAGCTTACACAGGGCAACTAATGAAAAACTGTTTTTT. This codes for CASSLHRATNEKLFF.

This clonotype appeared a few times. The chain recombines TRBV9 with TRBJ1-3, with D maybe TRBD1 (6 bases). V was clipped by 5 bases and J by 0 bases, with 15 bases between them. This CDR3 has 16 amino acids. Germline V gene sequence: CDR1 SGDLS, CDR2 YYNGEE. The CDR3 region is CASSFGQPGSGNTIYF. The CDR3 DNA reads as TGTGCCAGCAGTTTTGGACAGCCAGGCTCTGGAAACACCATATATTTT.

This clonotype occurred many times. CDR3 nucleotide sequence: TGCGCCAGCAGCCAAGGCCGGACAGGGATTACCTACGAGCAGTACTTC. Protein sequence: CASSQGRTGITYEQYF. The chain combines TRBV4-1 with TRBJ2-7; 8 nucleotides match TRBD1. CDR3 length equals 16 residues. CDR1 is MGHRA and CDR2 is YSYEKL in the germline V gene. V dropped 1 base and J dropped 2; count of bases not matched to a gene: 7.

The chain couples TRBV4-1 to TRBJ2-7, with 8 bases matching TRBD1. This CDR3 contains 14 residues. V gave up 3 bases and J gave up 3 bases; unmatched junction bases: 4. Germline loops: CDR1 MGHRA, CDR2 YSYEKL. CDR3 coding DNA: TGCGCCAGCAGCCATCCCGGGACAGGCTACGAGCAGTACTTC. This codes for CASSHPGTGYEQYF.

This clonotype was observed at least ten times. This sequence joins TRBV6-1 and TRBJ2-5, with D perhaps matching TRBD1 (6 bases). The V end was cut by 5 bases, the J end by 5 bases, with 12 bases between. CDR1 and CDR2 from the germline V gene are MNHNS and SASEGT. CDR3 length equals 13 residues. The CDR3 loop is CASSTTGPETQYF. The CDR3 DNA sequence: TGTGCCAGCAGTACGACAGGTCCTGAGACCCAGTACTTC.

As for this clonotype: At one of its ends the junction is not consistent with the germline gene, which may arise from a read error. The chain recombines TRBV11-2 with TRBJ2-5; D uncertain. Per the germline V gene, CDR1 is SGHAT and CDR2 is FQNNGV. The CDR3 loop spans 12 amino acids. CDR3 loop: CASSLGLKTQYF. Written as DNA, the CDR3 is TGTGCCAGCAGTTTAGGGTTAAAGACCCAGTACTTC.

This clonotype showed up many times. V gene TRBV29-1 combines with J gene TRBJ2-5; 8 nucleotides line up with TRBD1. The CDR3 is 13 amino acids. Looked up from germline, CDR1 is SQVTM and CDR2 is ANQGSEA. The V and J ends lost 3 bases and 1 base, in that order; junction bases with no gene match: 1. This CDR3 is CSVEGQAQETQYF. The CDR3 region has the DNA TGCAGCGTTGAGGGACAGGCCCAAGAGACCCAGTACTTC.

This clonotype was seen repeatedly, ten times or more. This chain joins TRBV20-1 and TRBJ1-4, with 9 bases fitting TRBD1. Germline CDR1 and CDR2: DFQATT and SNEGSKA (reference sequence). V dropped 2 bases and J dropped 8; count of bases not matched to a gene: 12. The CDR3 runs 16 residues. CDR3 in DNA: TGCAGTGCTAGATCGACTCCGGGACAGGGATTAGAAAAACTGTTTTTT. Translation gives CSARSTPGQGLEKLFF.